The 18 T cell receptor beta chains reported below all come from one sample, sequenced in a study of shared clonotypes between healthy human individuals. Sequencing was performed with immunoSEQ multiplex PCR; in TCRdb, only in-frame clones are kept and a portion is missing. The profile covers 2 million to 3 million clones, with approximately 94% appearing a single time and roughly 0.39% taken by the ten largest. Material for sequencing was naive CD4+ T cells from PBMCs. Subset of the sample: CD45RA+ positively selected. The receptors were sampled from a young man in good health. Some clones in this sample may be carry-over from other donors' samples.

The V and J genes are TRBV10-3 and TRBJ2-7, with 8 bases that match TRBD1. J gave up 1 base and V 11 bases, and 7 bases lay outside the gene matches. Germline loops: CDR1 ENHRY, CDR2 SYGVKD. CDR3 size: 13 residues. CDR3 in DNA: TGTGCCGCAACGACAGGGGCTTCCTACGAGCAGTACTTC. This translates into CAATTGASYEQYF.

Worth noting for this clone: The same CDR3 is also encoded by other DNA sequences in this sample. CDR3 nucleotide sequence: TGTGCCAGTAGCCGGGACAGGGGTAATCAGCCCCAGCATTTT. It specifies CASSRDRGNQPQHF. The rearrangement links TRBV19 to TRBJ1-5; 10 nucleotides align to TRBD1. Germline CDR1 LNHDA, CDR2 SQIVND (reference sequence). V lost 6 bases, J lost 4 bases, and 3 bases stayed unmatched. The CDR3 loop spans 14 amino acids.

This chain uses TRBV5-6 with TRBJ2-7, with D perhaps being TRBD1 or TRBD2 (5 bases each). The germline V and J ends were trimmed by 4 bases and 0 bases, with 20 bases remaining between them. This CDR3 region has 17 residues. From germline, CDR1 is SGHDT and CDR2 YYEEEE. CDR3 loop: CASSPGIRGPPSYEQYF. The CDR3 DNA reads as TGTGCCAGCAGCCCGGGGATTAGGGGCCCCCCCTCCTACGAGCAGTACTTC.

The chain recombines TRBV9 with TRBJ1-4, with 9 bases that match TRBD1. J was trimmed by 5 bases and V by 4 bases; bases with no gene match: 3. CDR3 length equals 14 residues. Germline V gene data show CDR1 as SGDLS and CDR2 as YYNGEE. The CDR3 nucleotides are TGTGCCAGCAGCCACGGGACAGGGAATGAAAAACTGTTTTTT. Protein product: CASSHGTGNEKLFF. Combining the CDR3 with reference TRBV9 and TRBJ1-4 gives the whole variable domain DSGVTQTPKHLITATGQRVTLRCSPRSGDLSVYWYQQSLDQGLQFLIQYYNGEERAKGNILERFSAQQFPDLHSELNLSSLELGDSALYFCASSHGTGNEKLFFGSGTQLSVL.

This sequence joins TRBV7-2 and TRBJ2-2, with D perhaps TRBD2 (6 bases). Between the trimmed V and J ends, which lost 4 bases and 2 bases, there was a span of 14 bases. Germline V gene sequence: CDR1 SGHTA, CDR2 FQGNSA. CDR3 length: 16 residues. CDR3 in amino acids: CASSYERDSNTGELFF. The CDR3 DNA follows: TGTGCCAGCAGCTACGAACGGGACTCAAACACCGGGGAGCTGTTTTTT.

The rearrangement links TRBV28 to TRBJ2-7, with 9 bases aligning to TRBD1. The CDR3 extends over 15 amino acids. Per germline, CDR1 MDHEN and CDR2 SYDVKM. V lost 6 bases to trimming and J lost 2 bases; unmatched junction nucleotides: 8. CDR3 coding DNA: TGTGCCAGCAGAGGCCGGGACAGGGTGGCCTACGAGCAGTACTTC. It codes for CASRGRDRVAYEQYF.

The rearrangement links TRBV19 to TRBJ1-1, with 8 bases aligning to TRBD1. V dropped 5 bases and J dropped 4; count of bases not matched to a gene: 12. Germline V CDR1 and CDR2: LNHDA, SQIVND (reference sequence). This CDR3 spans 16 amino acids. The CDR3 DNA reads TGTGCCAGTAGTGCCCAGGGGGCAGGGAGGGGCACTGAAGCTTTCTTT. It yields the protein CASSAQGAGRGTEAFF. Full variable domain (remainder filled in from reference TRBV19 and TRBJ1-1): DGGITQSPKYLFRKEGQNVTLSCEQNLNHDAMYWYRQDPGQGLRLIYYSQIVNDFQKGDIAEGYSVSREKKESFPLTVTSAQKNPTAFYLCASSAQGAGRGTEAFFGQGTRLTVV.

The rearrangement joins TRBV5-1 to TRBJ2-2; D perhaps matches TRBD1 (5 bases). Germline CDR1 is SGHRS and CDR2 is YFSETQ. The CDR3 sequence is 16 residues long. V was trimmed by 0 bases and J by 7 bases, leaving 16 bases between them. This CDR3 is CASSLEPGNEIGELFF. In DNA, the CDR3 is TGCGCCAGCAGCTTGGAGCCAGGGAATGAGATCGGGGAGCTGTTTTTT.

A remark on this clone: Other DNA sequences in the same sample also yield this CDR3. The chain links TRBV10-2 to TRBJ1-5; unclear D gene. V shed 4 bases and J shed 0 bases, with 7 bases lying between them. Per the germline V gene, CDR1 is WSHSY and CDR2 is SAAADI. The length of the CDR3 is 14 residues. The CDR3 DNA reads as TGCGCCAGCAGTGCCGTTAATAGCAATCAGCCCCAGCATTTT. Translation: CASSAVNSNQPQHF.

Details on this clone: Other DNA sequences in this sample translate to the same CDR3. This chain connects TRBV18 to TRBJ2-5; 8 bases match TRBD1. The germline V gene encodes CDR1 KGHSH and CDR2 LQKENI. The V segment lost 3 bases and the J segment 0 bases; nucleotides outside the gene matches: 0. There are 14 residues in the CDR3. CDR3 in amino acids: CASSPTGDQETQYF. CDR3 nucleotide sequence: TGTGCCAGCTCACCGACAGGGGACCAAGAGACCCAGTACTTC.

The chain couples TRBV9 to TRBJ1-4; tentative D call: TRBD1 (6 bases). Trimming shortened V by 2 bases and J by 4 bases, and 12 bases separated the two germline ends. This CDR3 comprises 15 residues. Germline lookup yields CDR1 SGDLS and CDR2 YYNGEE. Here the CDR3 DNA reads TGTGCCAGCAGCGTCACAGGGTCCGGTAATGAAAAACTGTTTTTT. Residues: CASSVTGSGNEKLFF.

This clone has only one observation. The V and J genes are TRBV29-1 and TRBJ2-1, with D unclear. Germline loops: CDR1 SQVTM, CDR2 ANQGSEA. Trimming removed 6 bases at V and 8 bases at J, with 14 bases between. The CDR3 covers 12 residues. The CDR3 loop is CSVQQQSDEQFF. The CDR3 coding sequence is TGCAGCGTCCAACAACAGAGCGATGAGCAGTTCTTC.

This sequence joins TRBV7-3 and TRBJ1-1; no definite D call. V was trimmed by 9 bases and J by 1 base, leaving 12 bases between them. Germline V gene data show CDR1 as SGHTA and CDR2 as FQGTGA. The CDR3 is 13 residues long. The CDR3 region is CASRTSPNTEAFF. The CDR3 DNA reads as TGTGCCAGTCGGACGTCCCCGAACACTGAAGCTTTCTTT. Filled out from reference TRBV7-3 and TRBJ1-1, the complete variable domain reads GAGVSQTPSNKVTEKGKYVELRCDPISGHTALYWYRQSLGQGPEFLIYFQGTGAADDSGLPNDRFFAVRPEGSVSTLKIQRTERGDSAVYLCASRTSPNTEAFFGQGTRLTVV.

As regards this clone: Other DNA variants within this sample encode the same CDR3. The rearrangement links TRBV5-1 to TRBJ2-3, with D possibly TRBD2 on 6 matching bases. Germline V gene data show CDR1 as SGHRS and CDR2 as YFSETQ. CDR3 length: 16 residues. Trimming removed 0 bases from V and 1 base from J, with 12 bases in between. CDR3 region: CASSLVGGERTDTQYF. The CDR3 nucleotides read TGCGCCAGCAGCTTGGTTGGCGGGGAACGCACAGATACGCAGTATTTT.

For this clone: One end of the junction is discordant with germline, which a read error may explain. The rearrangement joins TRBV25-1 to TRBJ1-4; no definite D call. Germline V gene sequence: CDR1 MGHDK, CDR2 SYGVNS. The CDR3 runs 14 residues. The CDR3 spells CASSEYDESGPRGF. CDR3 nucleotide sequence: TGTGCCAGCAGTGAATATGACGAGAGTGGGCCCCGAGGGTTT.

This chain uses TRBV5-1 with TRBJ1-5; D call uncertain. Germline V gives CDR1 SGHRS, CDR2 YFSETQ. The V end lost 0 bases, the J end lost 8 bases, and 9 bases lay between the germline ends. The CDR3 has 13 amino acids. The CDR3 DNA reads as TGCGCCAGCAGCTTGGTAGGGCACGAGCCCCAGCATTTT. Its protein product is CASSLVGHEPQHF.

This chain links TRBV6-1 with TRBJ2-1; 9 positions match TRBD1. V trimming: 3 bases; J trimming: 5 bases; junction bases outside the gene matches: 5. CDR3 length equals 15 residues. Germline CDR1 and CDR2: MNHNS and SASEGT. The CDR3 here is CASSDPGTGHNEQFF. The CDR3, as DNA: TGTGCCAGCAGTGATCCCGGGACAGGGCACAATGAGCAGTTCTTC.

As for this clone: The same CDR3 also results from other DNA sequences found in this sample. The chain is built from TRBV5-6 and TRBJ2-3, with D perhaps TRBD1 or TRBD2 (5 bases each). Looked up from germline, CDR1 is SGHDT and CDR2 is YYEEEE. V dropped 4 bases and J dropped 2 bases, with 11 bases sitting between them. CDR3 length equals 14 residues. The CDR3 here is CASSRDRSTDTQYF. CDR3 nucleotide sequence: TGTGCCAGCAGCCGGGACCGATCCACAGATACGCAGTATTTT.